The 10 T cell receptor beta chains below all came from one sample that was sequenced in a study of long-term antiretroviral therapy in people with HIV. An immunoSEQ assay, version v3.0, was performed at survey level. Some clones are missing from TCRdb's copy, which holds only in-frame ones; the method was immunoSEQ multiplex PCR. The data contain some 30,000 clones, approximately 90% of them seen just once; the ten biggest clones take up roughly 3.9%. Sequenced here: unsorted PBMCs, sampled 1.8 years after starting antiretroviral therapy. All receptors come from a woman between 18 and 29 years old with HIV.

V gene TRBV7-2 combines with J gene TRBJ1-2, with D unclear. Trimming took 5 bases from V and 5 from J, leaving 15 bases between them. Germline CDR1 reads SGHTA; CDR2 reads FQGNSA. The CDR3 has 14 amino acids. The CDR3: CASSPTRASYGYTF. The CDR3 DNA reads TGTGCCAGCAGCCCTACACGGGCCTCTTATGGCTACACCTTC.

J is TRBJ1-6 and V is TRBV7-3; 7 nucleotides line up with TRBD1. CDR3 length: 15 amino acids. Germline V gives CDR1 SGHTA, CDR2 FQGTGA. The V and J ends lost 5 bases and 6 bases, in that order; junction bases with no gene match: 7. The CDR3 sequence is CASSLQGQSNSPLHF. The CDR3 bases are TGTGCCAGCAGCCTCCAGGGACAGAGTAATTCACCCCTCCACTTT.

CDR3 in amino acids: CASSKEFSYEQYF. The CDR3 DNA follows: TGCGCCAGCAGCAAAGAGTTCTCCTACGAGCAGTACTTC. The chain combines TRBV5-1 with TRBJ2-7; no clear D. Germline loops: CDR1 SGHRS, CDR2 YFSETQ. CDR3 size: 13 residues. The ends were cut back, 4 bases at V and 0 bases at J, with 8 bases in the middle.

This clone was seen a single time. This rearrangement joins TRBV5-1 to TRBJ2-7; 8 bases map to TRBD1. V gave up 2 bases and J gave up 2 bases; unmatched junction bases: 12. In germline, CDR1 is SGHRS, CDR2 YFSETQ. The CDR3 runs to 17 residues. The CDR3, as DNA: TGCGCCAGCAGCTTTTTAAGACAGGGGAGGAGACCCTACGAGCAGTACTTC. Its translation: CASSFLRQGRRPYEQYF.

The chain joins TRBV28 to TRBJ2-1, with 8 bases aligning to TRBD2. After removal of 4 bases from V and 2 bases from J, the junction contained 13 bases not matched to a gene. This CDR3 comprises 18 residues. Germline CDR1 reads MDHEN; CDR2 reads SYDVKM. CDR3 bases: TGTGCCAGCAGTTCACCCTTCGTCGAGCGGGGGACCTACAATGAGCAGTTCTTC. Residues: CASSSPFVERGTYNEQFF.

The sample holds a few counts of this clone. The CDR3 DNA is TGTGCCAGCAGCTTCTATGCGACAGAACACTATGGCTACACCTTC. It translates to CASSFYATEHYGYTF. The chain links TRBV14 to TRBJ1-2, with D possibly TRBD1 on 5 matching bases. V shed 5 bases and J shed 3 bases, with 16 bases lying between them. The germline CDR1 and CDR2 sequences are SGHDN and FVKESK. The CDR3 loop spans 15 amino acids.

The chain has TRBV13 and TRBJ2-3; D perhaps matches TRBD1 (6 bases). Germline V lookup: CDR1 PRHDT, CDR2 FYEKMQ (reference sequence). With 4 bases removed from V and 5 bases from J, the gap between germline ends came to 16 bases. The CDR3 totals 15 residues. This CDR3 reads CASSSRDTQRDTQYF. The CDR3 region has the DNA TGTGCCAGCAGCTCCCGGGACACCCAACGAGATACGCAGTATTTT.

This clone was seen just once. This chain uses TRBV5-5 with TRBJ2-6; D gene unclear. The CDR3 consists of 14 residues. The ends were cut back, 0 bases at V and 4 bases at J, with 5 bases in the middle. The germline V gene encodes CDR1 SGHKS and CDR2 YYEKEE (reference sequence). DNA of the CDR3: TGTGCCAGCAGCTTGGTGCCCGGGGCCAACGTCCTGACTTTC. Protein: CASSLVPGANVLTF. The variable domain in full, with the rest retrieved from reference TRBV5-5 and TRBJ2-6, is DAGVTQSPTHLIKTRGQQVTLRCSPISGHKSVSWYQQVLGQGPQFIFQYYEKEERGRGNFPDRFSARQFPNYSSELNVNALLLGDSALYLCASSLVPGANVLTFGAGSRLTVL.

The genes are TRBV10-1 and TRBJ2-7; TRBD2 might be the D (6 bases). The CDR3 totals 14 residues. Germline V gene lookup returns CDR1 WNHNN and CDR2 SYGVQD (reference sequence). Trimming shortened V by 1 base and J by 7 bases, and 14 bases separated the two germline ends. CDR3 in DNA: TGCGCCAGCAGTGAGTTGTCCGGTGCGGGGGAGCAGTACTTC. It yields the protein CASSELSGAGEQYF.

The chain carries TRBV6-5 and TRBJ2-2; 9 nucleotides line up with TRBD1. Germline trimming cut 5 bases from V and 4 bases from J; bases unmatched to any gene: 5. This CDR3 comprises 15 residues. In germline, CDR1 is MNHEY, CDR2 SVGAGI. The CDR3 is CASSRGQGLTGELFF. CDR3 DNA: TGTGCCAGCAGTCGGGGACAGGGCCTCACCGGGGAGCTGTTTTTT.